The next 21 T cell receptor beta chains were all read from a single sample in a study of T cell repertoires in cytomegalovirus infection. TCRdb used MiXCR to reprocess the reads, holding one entry per CDR3 protein. The sample includes about 310,000 distinct CDR3 sequences, roughly 25% seen only once; the top ten take 13%. These receptors' targets are unknown. The specimen comprised cultured PBMCs, sampled from culture after CMV antigen stimulation. These receptors were obtained from a human donor in good health (CMV status not recorded). Some clones in this sample may be carry-over from other donors' samples.

The chain employs TRBV20-1 and TRBJ1-2; D unclear. CDR1 DFQATT and CDR2 SNEGSKA come from the germline V gene (reference sequence). The V gene lost 0 bases and the J gene lost 0 bases, with 17 bases spanning the gap. The CDR3 contains 17 residues. CDR3 protein: CSARDPQTRTANYGYTF. The CDR3 DNA reads as TGCAGTGCTAGAGATCCCCAGACACGAACCGCTAACTATGGCTACACCTTC.

This clonotype was recorded a few times. V is TRBV19 and J is TRBJ2-5, with 7 positions matching TRBD1. Germline V lookup: CDR1 LNHDA, CDR2 SQIVND (reference sequence). V trimming: 3 bases; J trimming: 4 bases; junction bases outside the gene matches: 5. CDR3 length: 14 residues. Written as DNA, the CDR3 is TGTGCCAGTAGTATTCGACAGGGTGGAGAGACCCAGTACTTC. Protein product: CASSIRQGGETQYF.

This clonotype turned up a few times. The chain uses TRBV12-3 or TRBV12-4 and TRBJ2-2, with D perhaps given as TRBD1 or TRBD2 (5 bases each). CDR3 length: 14 residues. V was cut by 7 bases and J by 2 bases, with 11 bases left in between. The CDR3 coding sequence is TGTGCCAGCACCGGGACCCCAAACACCGGGGAGCTGTTTTTT. It specifies CASTGTPNTGELFF.

This clonotype was counted at least ten times. CDR3 DNA sequence: TGTGCCAGTACTCGGGACAGGGCCAATGAGCAGTTCTTC. Protein product: CASTRDRANEQFF. The V call is TRBV19, the J call TRBJ2-1, with TRBD1 matching over 9 bases. V lost 7 bases to trimming and J lost 6 bases; unmatched junction nucleotides: 4. Germline V lookup: CDR1 LNHDA, CDR2 SQIVND (reference sequence). CDR3 length: 13 residues.

This clonotype was seen many times. V usage is TRBV7-2 and J usage is TRBJ1-5, with 7 nucleotides matching TRBD1. J lost 7 bases, V lost 4 bases, and 10 bases had no gene match. The CDR3 contains 15 residues. Germline V gene data show CDR1 as SGHTA and CDR2 as FQGNSA. CDR3 in DNA: TGTGCCAGCAGCTCCAGGACAGGAGGAGACCAGCCCCAGCATTTT. The encoded protein is CASSSRTGGDQPQHF.

The chain is built from TRBV25-1 and TRBJ2-7; the D gene is possibly TRBD2 (6 bases). Germline loops: CDR1 MGHDK, CDR2 SYGVNS. Trimming removed 2 bases at V and 7 bases at J, with 12 bases between. The CDR3 has 13 amino acids. The CDR3: CASSETLGGEQYF. The CDR3 DNA sequence: TGTGCCAGCAGTGAAACACTAGGAGGGGAGCAGTACTTC.

This clonotype was picked up a small number of times. This chain connects TRBV4-1 to TRBJ2-3; D call uncertain. The germline CDR1 and CDR2 sequences are MGHRA and YSYEKL. Trimming shortened V by 0 bases and J by 4 bases, and 11 bases separated the two germline ends. The CDR3 contains 15 residues. CDR3 sequence reads: CASSQEGNDADTQYF. In DNA, the CDR3 is TGCGCCAGCAGCCAAGAGGGAAACGATGCAGATACGCAGTATTTT.

The table lists this clonotype with many counts. The chain combines TRBV7-9 with TRBJ2-3, with 9 bases matching TRBD2. The CDR3 loop spans 17 amino acids. CDR1 and CDR2 (germline): SEHNR, FQNEAQ (reference sequence). The V and J ends lost 5 bases and 0 bases, in that order; junction bases with no gene match: 9. The CDR3 protein is CASSKPGTSKSTDTQYF. The CDR3 DNA follows: TGTGCCAGCAGCAAACCCGGGACTAGCAAGAGCACAGATACGCAGTATTTT.

This clonotype was counted many times. The CDR3 sequence: CASSRGGGVADTQYF. The CDR3 DNA sequence: TGTGCCAGCAGCCGAGGAGGGGGTGTTGCAGATACGCAGTATTTT. The rearrangement uses TRBV7-8 and TRBJ2-3; D might be TRBD1 or TRBD2, each matching 6 bases. Between the trimmed V and J ends, which lost 5 bases and 4 bases, there was a span of 16 bases. This CDR3 contains 15 residues. Germline values: CDR1 SGHVS, CDR2 FQNEAQ.

This rearrangement joins TRBV24-1 to TRBJ2-7, with TRBD1 matching over 12 bases. The germline V gene encodes CDR1 KGHDR and CDR2 SFDVKD. The CDR3 runs 20 residues. With 1 base clipped from V and 6 bases from J, the junction kept 18 bases outside the gene matches. This CDR3 reads CATSDFCVGDRGRENFEQYV. The CDR3 nucleotides read TGTGCCACCAGTGATTTTTGTGTGGGGGACAGGGGGCGCGAAAACTTCGAGCAGTACGTC.

In this sample, this clonotype is medium-sized. V gene TRBV7-2 combines with J gene TRBJ2-7; D might be TRBD2 (7 bases). This CDR3 spans 14 amino acids. Trimming took off 0 bases at V and 5 bases at J, with 11 bases between the two ends. In germline, CDR1 is SGHTA, CDR2 FQGNSA. CDR3 DNA: TGTGCCAGCAGCTTAGCGGCGGGGGCCAACGAGCAGTACTTC. Translated, it gives CASSLAAGANEQYF. The entire variable domain, with the rest obtained from reference TRBV7-2 and TRBJ2-7, is as follows: GAGVSQSPSNKVTEKGKDVELRCDPISGHTALYWYRQSLGQGLEFLIYFQGNSAPDKSGLPSDRFSAERTGGSVSTLTIQRTQQEDSAVYLCASSLAAGANEQYFGPGTRLTVT.

This clonotype has just a few counts. The rearrangement uses TRBV18 and TRBJ1-6, with 7 bases that match TRBD1. Trimming at V came to 3 bases and at J to 9 bases, leaving 11 bases not matched to a gene. The CDR3 runs 16 residues. Germline V gene lookup returns CDR1 KGHSH and CDR2 LQKENI. CDR3 DNA: TGTGCCAGCTCACCGTCGACCGGGACAGATAGTTCACCCCTCCACTTT. It encodes CASSPSTGTDSSPLHF.

The chain carries TRBV2 and TRBJ1-5, with D unclear. Trimming cost V 6 bases and J 5 bases, with 14 bases left between them. Germline CDR1 is SNHLY and CDR2 is FYNNEI. This CDR3 spans 14 amino acids. The CDR3 DNA is TGTGCCAGCAGCGAGGACGGAAGAGATCAGCCCCAGCATTTT. Amino acids: CASSEDGRDQPQHF.

Ten or more counts support this clonotype. V is TRBV6-1 and J is TRBJ2-1, with D maybe TRBD2 (6 bases). The CDR3 has 15 amino acids. Trimming removed 6 bases at V and 0 bases at J, with 12 bases between. Germline CDR1 is MNHNS and CDR2 is SASEGT. CDR3 residues: CASRRGGSSYNEQFF. CDR3 DNA: TGTGCCAGCAGGCGGGGCGGATCCTCCTACAATGAGCAGTTCTTC.

This clonotype has a handful of counts. The chain employs TRBV28 and TRBJ2-1; 10 nucleotides line up with TRBD2. This CDR3 contains 15 residues. In germline, CDR1 is MDHEN, CDR2 SYDVKM. After removal of 6 bases from V and 7 bases from J, the junction contained 9 bases not matched to a gene. The DNA of the CDR3 is TGTGCCAGCAGCCCAGCGGGGGGGGTTGGTAATGAGCAGTTCTTC. Translation: CASSPAGGVGNEQFF.

The chain is built from TRBV7-6 and TRBJ2-5, with D tentatively TRBD1 or TRBD2 (5 bases each). V was shortened by 1 base and J by 7 bases, with 16 bases between the two germline ends. The CDR3 runs 15 residues. CDR1 is SGHVS, CDR2 FNYEAQ, per germline. Here the CDR3 reads CASSLVRAGVGTQYF. DNA of the CDR3: TGTGCCAGCAGCTTAGTCAGGGCCGGGGTTGGGACCCAGTACTTC.

The CDR3 here is CASSPSRGGYTF. CDR3 bases: TGTGCCAGCAGCCCCTCTAGGGGAGGCTACACCTTC. This chain connects TRBV7-2 to TRBJ1-2, with a possible D match to TRBD1 (5 bases). The CDR3 totals 12 residues. Germline V gene data show CDR1 as SGHTA and CDR2 as FQGNSA. Between the trimmed V and J ends, which lost 5 bases and 8 bases, there was a span of 12 bases.

Remarks on this clonotype: Possible read error: a much larger clone is one base away. The chain combines TRBV6-6 with TRBJ2-2; D is unclear. In germline, CDR1 is MNHNY, CDR2 SVGAGI (reference sequence). The CDR3 length is 11 residues. CDR3: CASGYTGELFF. In DNA form, the CDR3 reads TGTGCCAGCGGTTACACCGGGGAGCTGTTTTTT.

This clonotype turned up a few times. The V gene is TRBV24-1, the J gene TRBJ2-3, with D maybe TRBD1 (6 bases). Germline-derived CDR1 and CDR2 are KGHDR and SFDVKD. Trimming took off 8 bases at V and 3 bases at J, with 11 bases between the two ends. The CDR3 length is 13 residues. CDR3 DNA: TGTGCCACCATGGACAGCCTAACAGATACGCAGTATTTT. It is translated as CATMDSLTDTQYF.

This clonotype was counted only a few times. The rearrangement joins TRBV4-3 to TRBJ1-3; the D is unclear. Germline CDR1 is LGHNA and CDR2 is YSLEER. V dropped 2 bases and J dropped 2 bases, with 28 bases sitting between them. The CDR3 has 21 amino acids. The CDR3 sequence is CASSQLFYRPSGSLTGNTIYF. The CDR3 DNA sequence: TGCGCCAGCAGCCAACTTTTTTATAGGCCTTCGGGCTCCCTGACTGGAAACACCATATATTTT.

This chain links TRBV6-5 with TRBJ1-3; 10 positions agree with TRBD1. Trimming cost V 3 bases and J 7 bases; bases outside gene matches: 9. Germline CDR1 and CDR2: MNHEY and SVGAGI. The CDR3 is made up of 16 amino acids. CDR3 bases: TGTGCCAGCAGTTATGCGGGGACAGGGGAAGGTAACACCATATATTTT. Its translation: CASSYAGTGEGNTIYF.